This is a list of T cell receptor beta chains from one sample in a study of blood T cell repertoires in COVID-19. Profiled with immunoSEQ multiplex PCR; TCRdb holds only in-frame clones, not every one. The sample consists of approximately 200,000 clones, about 85% of them appearing once. Sequencing used peripheral blood. The receptors derive from a person between 65 and 79 years old with COVID-19, enrolled during active disease. CDR3s include the opening cysteine and the closing phenylalanine or tryptophan. D genes are given only for firm matches. Clone size is not always given. Where it is, it says once, few, many or a class for expanded clones.

cdr3_aa	cdr3_nt	v_call	j_call	d_call	clone_size
CASSVGGGVQSLAEQYF	TGTGCCAGCAGCGTAGGCGGGGGTGTGCAGTCACTCGCGGAGCAGTACTTC	TRBV9	TRBJ2-7	TRBD2	.
CASSLDLQGGYTF	TGTGCCAGCAGCCTGGACCTTCAGGGTGGCTACACCTTC	TRBV11-2	TRBJ1-2	.	.
CASSQVSRGSYEQYF	TGTGCCAGCAGCCAAGTGAGTCGAGGATCCTACGAGCAGTACTTC	TRBV3-1/TRBV3-2	TRBJ2-7	.	.
CAISAILPQSSGQTSVYEQYF	TGTGCCATCAGTGCCATCTTACCACAGTCTAGCGGTCAAACCAGTGTCTACGAGCAGTACTTC	TRBV10-3	TRBJ2-7	TRBD2	.
CSASSADLAEYTGELFF	TGCAGTGCTAGTTCAGCTGATCTAGCGGAGTACACCGGGGAGCTGTTTTTT	TRBV20-1	TRBJ2-2	TRBD2	.
CASSFSSSYEQYF	TGTGCCAGCAGTTTCTCCAGCTCCTACGAGCAGTACTTC	TRBV27	TRBJ2-7	.	.
CASSLSPGTGSDTQYF	TGTGCCAGCAGTTTAAGTCCCGGGACAGGGTCGGATACGCAGTATTTT	TRBV28	TRBJ2-3	TRBD1	.
CATDTGQTYEQYF	TGTGCCACCGACACGGGACAGACCTACGAGCAGTACTTC	TRBV2	TRBJ2-7	TRBD1	.
CASRVEGNEKLFF	TGTGCCAGCAGGGTGGAGGGTAATGAAAAACTGTTTTTT	TRBV27	TRBJ1-4	.	.
CASSMAGGGTEAFF	TGTGCCAGTAGTATGGCAGGGGGCGGCACTGAAGCTTTCTTT	TRBV19	TRBJ1-1	TRBD1	.
CASNSLGRDTEAFF	TGTGCCAGCAATTCACTAGGACGCGACACTGAAGCTTTCTTT	TRBV6-6	TRBJ1-1	.	once
CASSSQREGLGDTQYF	TGTGCCAGCAGCTCCCAGCGGGAGGGCCTCGGAGATACGCAGTATTTT	TRBV5-6	TRBJ2-3	TRBD2	.
CASTWEVNTEAFF	TGTGCCAGCACCTGGGAGGTAAACACTGAAGCTTTCTTT	TRBV5-4	TRBJ1-1	.	.
CASGTGTADTGELFF	TGTGCCAGCGGTACCGGGACAGCAGACACCGGGGAGCTGTTTTTT	TRBV9	TRBJ2-2	TRBD1	.
CATRGAGQETQYF	TGTGCCACCCGCGGGGCAGGACAAGAGACCCAGTACTTC	TRBV28	TRBJ2-5	.	.
CSASRLAGGPGDTQYF	TGCAGTGCTAGTCGATTAGCGGGAGGGCCCGGAGATACGCAGTATTTT	TRBV20-1	TRBJ2-3	TRBD2	once
CASSDRGGVSTDTQYF	TGTGCCAGTAGTGATCGAGGGGGCGTAAGCACAGATACGCAGTATTTT	TRBV19	TRBJ2-3	TRBD1	.
CASSQTTVGDEQFF	TGTGCCAGCAGCCAAACGACAGTTGGCGATGAGCAGTTCTTC	TRBV14	TRBJ2-1	.	.
CASSRVFGLSIEKLFF	TGCGCCAGCAGCCGAGTTTTCGGACTCTCGATTGAAAAACTGTTTTTT	TRBV4-3	TRBJ1-4	.	.
CASSQGVDSNQPQHF	TGTGCCAGCAGCCAAGGAGTTGATAGCAATCAGCCCCAGCATTTT	TRBV3-1/TRBV3-2	TRBJ1-5	.	.
CASSPSGKLFF	TGTGCCAGCAGCCCCTCCGGAAAACTGTTTTTT	TRBV6-5	TRBJ1-4	.	.
CASSLTAGGTDTQYF	TGTGCCAGCAGCTTAACTGCGGGGGGCACAGATACGCAGTATTTT	TRBV7-3	TRBJ2-3	TRBD2	.
CASSQAGQGHEQYF	TGTGCCAGCAGCCAAGCGGGACAGGGTCACGAGCAGTACTTC	TRBV3-1/TRBV3-2	TRBJ2-7	TRBD1	.
CASSQVRKRLAGSYNEQFF	TGTGCCAGCAGCCAAGTGAGGAAACGACTAGCGGGATCCTACAATGAGCAGTTCTTC	TRBV3-1/TRBV3-2	TRBJ2-1	TRBD2	.
CASSQDHLGAFNYGYTF	TGCGCCAGCAGCCAAGATCATCTGGGGGCGTTTAACTATGGCTACACCTTC	TRBV4-3	TRBJ1-2	.	few
CASSRGWHEQYF	TGTGCCAGCAGTCGGGGGTGGCACGAGCAGTACTTC	TRBV27	TRBJ2-7	.	few
CASSLGSGALNEQFF	TGTGCCAGCAGCTTGGGCAGCGGAGCCCTCAATGAGCAGTTCTTC	TRBV5-5	TRBJ2-1	.	.
CASSVSGGQGLQREQFF	TGTGCCAGCAGCGTATCCGGGGGACAGGGCCTTCAGCGCGAGCAGTTCTTC	TRBV9	TRBJ2-1	TRBD1	once
CASSLTSGMTEQYF	TGTGCCAGCAGTTTGACTAGCGGGATGACCGAGCAGTACTTC	TRBV27	TRBJ2-7	TRBD2	once
CASIRVSHNTEAFF	TGTGCCAGCATAAGAGTGTCTCATAACACTGAAGCTTTCTTT	TRBV2	TRBJ1-1	.	.
CASSGGGGTPYNEQFF	TGTGCCAGTAGCGGGGGAGGGGGAACCCCCTACAATGAGCAGTTCTTC	TRBV19	TRBJ2-1	.	few
CASSILDSSQNEQFF	TGCGCCAGCAGCATCCTAGATTCCTCGCAAAATGAGCAGTTCTTC	TRBV5-1	TRBJ2-1	.	.
CASSPRQVGTDTQYF	TGTGCCAGCTCACCGAGACAGGTCGGCACAGATACGCAGTATTTT	TRBV18	TRBJ2-3	.	.
CSVRQERGYGYTF	TGCAGCGTGAGACAGGAGCGGGGCTATGGCTACACCTTC	TRBV29-1	TRBJ1-2	.	once
CASSFSVSGSADTQYF	TGTGCCAGCAGCTTCTCGGTTAGCGGGAGCGCAGATACGCAGTATTTT	TRBV5-6	TRBJ2-3	TRBD2	.
CASSVDGTVTFF	TGTGCCAGCAGCGTAGACGGGACAGTTACTTTCTTT	TRBV9	TRBJ1-1	TRBD1	.
CASSLRPSGDTEAFF	TGTGCCAGCAGCTTGAGACCCTCAGGGGACACTGAAGCTTTCTTT	TRBV7-8	TRBJ1-1	.	.
CASSPETGTGIQETQYF	TGTGCCAGCAGTCCAGAGACCGGGACAGGGATCCAAGAGACCCAGTACTTC	TRBV27	TRBJ2-5	TRBD1	.
CASSLVGTPGGETQYF	TGCGCCAGCAGCTTGGTTGGGACACCAGGGGGAGAGACCCAGTACTTC	TRBV5-1	TRBJ2-5	TRBD1	.
CASSLARGFFDNEQFF	TGTGCCAGCAGCTTGGCCAGGGGGTTCTTTGACAATGAGCAGTTCTTC	TRBV5-8	TRBJ2-1	TRBD1	.
CASSRDRGNNEQFF	TGTGCCAGCTCTCGGGACAGGGGTAACAATGAGCAGTTCTTC	TRBV18	TRBJ2-1	TRBD1	.
CASSLNTGTNYGYTF	TGCGCCAGCAGCTTGAATACAGGAACAAACTATGGCTACACCTTC	TRBV5-1	TRBJ1-2	.	few
CASSPGQQETQYF	TGTGCCAGCAGCCCGGGACAGCAAGAGACCCAGTACTTC	TRBV12-3/TRBV12-4	TRBJ2-5	TRBD1	.
CASSFSGQGVTEAFF	TGTGCCAGCAGTTTTAGTGGACAGGGGGTCACTGAAGCTTTCTTT	TRBV28	TRBJ1-1	TRBD1	.
CAWSVNLSGYTF	TGTGCCTGGAGTGTAAATCTCTCTGGCTACACCTTC	TRBV30	TRBJ1-2	.	.
CASGRTVGSNQPQHF	TGTGCCAGTGGGAGGACTGTGGGTAGCAATCAGCCCCAGCATTTT	TRBV19	TRBJ1-5	.	.
CASRTRPSGRWDEETQYF	TGCGCCAGCAGGACCCGACCTAGCGGGAGGTGGGATGAGGAGACCCAGTACTTC	TRBV5-1	TRBJ2-5	TRBD2	.
CASSQVAGWGYTF	TGTGCCAGCAGCCAAGTCGCGGGTTGGGGCTACACCTTC	TRBV14	TRBJ1-2	.	.
CASSLGQGQQETQYF	TGCGCCAGCAGCTTGGGACAGGGGCAACAAGAGACCCAGTACTTC	TRBV5-1	TRBJ2-5	TRBD1	.
CASRLNLGGATGELFF	TGTGCCAGCAGGCTAAATTTGGGGGGAGCAACCGGGGAGCTGTTTTTT	TRBV3-1/TRBV3-2	TRBJ2-2	.	.
CASGAGLDIYNEQFF	TGTGCCAGCGGAGCCGGACTAGATATTTACAATGAGCAGTTCTTC	TRBV7-6	TRBJ2-1	TRBD2	.
CASSFWPEQFF	TGTGCCAGCAGTTTCTGGCCGGAGCAGTTCTTC	TRBV28	TRBJ2-1	.	.
CASSSGQGYGGTEAFF	TGTGCCAGCAGTTCGGGACAGGGGTACGGAGGCACTGAAGCTTTCTTT	TRBV27	TRBJ1-1	TRBD1	.
CASSLASGGAGELFF	TGTGCCAGCAGCTTGGCTAGCGGGGGGGCCGGGGAGCTGTTTTTT	TRBV5-4	TRBJ2-2	TRBD2	.
CASSDSGQSIQYF	TGTGCCAGCAGTGACTCAGGACAGAGCATTCAGTACTTC	TRBV6-5	TRBJ2-4	.	.
CASSPGTGGAYEQYF	TGTGCCAGCAGCCCAGGGACAGGGGGCGCTTACGAGCAGTACTTC	TRBV9	TRBJ2-7	TRBD1	.
CASSTTGGNQPQHF	TGTGCCAGCAGCACTACAGGGGGCAATCAGCCCCAGCATTTT	TRBV3-1/TRBV3-2	TRBJ1-5	TRBD1	once
CASSPLAGSAYEQYF	TGCGCCAGCAGCCCGCTAGCCGGGTCCGCCTACGAGCAGTACTTC	TRBV4-3	TRBJ2-7	.	.
CASSQDPRGDNGYTF	TGTGCCAGCAGCCAAGATCCCAGGGGCGATAATGGCTACACCTTC	TRBV4-2	TRBJ1-2	.	.
CATSDGRTGGRNYGYTF	TGTGCCACCAGTGATGGCAGGACAGGGGGCCGAAACTATGGCTACACCTTC	TRBV24-1	TRBJ1-2	TRBD1	once